This entry concerns a single T cell receptor beta chain. After removal of 7 bases from V and 4 bases from J, the junction contained 6 bases not matched to a gene. Germline CDR1 reads SNHLY; CDR2 reads FYNNEI. The length of the CDR3 is 13 residues. The sample originates from a study of cytomegalovirus exposure and HLA in healthy donors. PCR involved 60 Vbeta and 13 Jbeta primers. The method was immunoSEQ multiplex PCR; TCRdb's version includes in-frame clones alone and lacks a portion of them. The profile shows approximately 150,000 clones, 81% of them singletons. The TCR was taken from a woman younger than 30 in good health and CMV-seropositive. The rearrangement links TRBV2 to TRBJ2-7, with TRBD1 identical over 8 bases. The source material was PBMCs. CDR3 DNA sequence: TGTGCCAGCATCCGGACAGGGAGTTACGAGCAGTACTTC. Its protein product is CASIRTGSYEQYF.